The 30 T cell receptor beta chains presented below share a single source sample, sequenced in a study of identifying expanded T cells in peripheral blood. Data came from immunoSEQ multiplex PCR; TCRdb stores just in-frame clones and leaves some out. The sample includes about 80,000 clones, about 83% of them seen just once. The specimen sequenced was blood. Receptors were obtained from a person aged 18 to 75 in good health.

The chain employs TRBV6-5 and TRBJ2-1, with 15 bases aligning to TRBD2. The CDR3 sequence is 14 residues long. The ends lost 6 bases at V and 15 bases at J; junction bases unmatched: 9. Germline-derived CDR1 and CDR2 are MNHEY and SVGAGI. CDR3 residues: CASRPGGLAGGMFF. CDR3 sequence (DNA): TGTGCCAGCAGACCGGGGGGACTAGCGGGAGGTATGTTCTTC.

The chain combines TRBV7-9 with TRBJ2-1; TRBD2 agrees at 7 bases. CDR1 is SEHNR and CDR2 is FQNEAQ in the germline V gene (reference sequence). V gave up 7 bases and J gave up 4 bases; unmatched junction bases: 4. The CDR3 has 13 residues. CDR3 nucleotides: TGTGCCAGCAAGGCGGGAGCGTACAATGAGCAGTTCTTC. Translation gives CASKAGAYNEQFF.

This clone has only one observation. The chain couples TRBV27 to TRBJ2-7; 8 nucleotides match TRBD1. There are 15 residues in the CDR3. Per the germline V gene, CDR1 is MNHEY and CDR2 is SMNVEV (reference sequence). Trimming cost V 2 bases and J 7 bases; bases outside gene matches: 10. The chain's CDR3 is CASSLAHQGAGEQYF. The CDR3 DNA is TGTGCCAGCAGTTTAGCCCATCAGGGGGCGGGAGAGCAGTACTTC.

V is TRBV6-5 and J is TRBJ2-7, with 7 bases identical to TRBD2. The CDR3 covers 14 residues. The germline CDR1 and CDR2 sequences are MNHEY and SVGAGI. J was trimmed by 4 bases and V by 6 bases; bases with no gene match: 9. The CDR3 loop reads CASRSGKGEYEQYF. Written as DNA, the CDR3 is TGTGCCAGCAGGAGCGGGAAAGGGGAATACGAGCAGTACTTC.

CDR3: CASRRVLASLVDEQFF. The DNA of the CDR3 is TGTGCCAGCAGGAGGGTTTTGGCTAGCCTGGTCGATGAGCAGTTCTTC. This rearrangement joins TRBV27 to TRBJ2-1, with D perhaps TRBD2 (5 bases). This CDR3 is 16 amino acids long. V lost 6 bases and J lost 8, with 23 bases in between. CDR1 is MNHEY, CDR2 SMNVEV, per germline (reference sequence).

V is TRBV4-2 and J is TRBJ2-5; D call uncertain. Germline values: CDR1 LGHNA, CDR2 YNFKEQ. V was pared by 4 bases and J by 4 bases, with 13 bases between. The CDR3 spans 14 residues. The CDR3 DNA is TGTGCCAGCAGCCCTAGGAGTGAGCGAGAGACCCAGTACTTC. Protein: CASSPRSERETQYF.

The V call is TRBV29-1, the J call TRBJ2-1; 7 nucleotides line up with TRBD1. Looked up from germline, CDR1 is SQVTM and CDR2 is ANQGSEA. With V trimmed by 1 base and J by 9 bases, 6 bases remained unmatched. This CDR3 spans 13 amino acids. CDR3 region: CSVEGNRGSEQFF. In nucleotides, the CDR3 is TGCAGCGTTGAAGGGAACAGGGGAAGTGAGCAGTTCTTC.

This chain links TRBV5-1 with TRBJ1-4; no clear D gene. CDR3 length: 16 amino acids. From germline, CDR1 is SGHRS and CDR2 YFSETQ. Trimming removed 0 bases from V and 8 bases from J, with 17 bases in between. The CDR3 nucleotides read TGCGCCAGCAGCTTGGACCCAGGCGGCGGGGAAGAAAAACTGTTTTTT. Residues: CASSLDPGGGEEKLFF. Full variable domain (remainder filled in from reference TRBV5-1 and TRBJ1-4): KAGVTQTPRYLIKTRGQQVTLSCSPISGHRSVSWYQQTPGQGLQFLFEYFSETQRNKGNFPGRFSGRQFSNSRSEMNVSTLELGDSALYLCASSLDPGGGEEKLFFGSGTQLSVL.

V is TRBV7-9 and J is TRBJ1-3; tentative D call: TRBD1 (6 bases). The V end was cut by 1 base, the J end by 0 bases, with 13 bases between. This CDR3 is built from 17 residues. Per germline, CDR1 SEHNR and CDR2 FQNEAQ (reference sequence). CDR3 amino acids: CASSLDRALSSGNTIYF. In nucleotides, the CDR3 is TGTGCCAGCAGCTTAGACAGGGCTCTTAGCTCTGGAAACACCATATATTTT.

This chain links TRBV7-2 with TRBJ2-7, with 8 bases that match TRBD2. The CDR3 consists of 14 residues. With 3 bases clipped from V and 7 bases from J, the junction kept 8 bases outside the gene matches. Germline-derived CDR1 and CDR2 are SGHTA and FQGNSA. CDR3 coding DNA: TGTGCCAGCAGCTTGACAGCGGGAGTGGGGGAGCAGTACTTC. Its protein product is CASSLTAGVGEQYF.

The chain is built from TRBV7-2 and TRBJ2-7; D perhaps matches TRBD2 (5 bases). This CDR3 has 13 residues. V was shortened by 3 bases and J by 0 bases, with 6 bases between the two germline ends. CDR1 and CDR2 from the germline V gene are SGHTA and FQGNSA. The CDR3, as DNA: TGTGCCAGCAGCTTCGCGGGCTCCTACGAGCAGTACTTC. This gives the protein CASSFAGSYEQYF.

The chain uses TRBV9 and TRBJ1-1, with D possibly being TRBD1 (5 bases). V gave up 0 bases and J gave up 1 base, with 10 bases separating them. CDR1 SGDLS and CDR2 YYNGEE come from the germline V gene. The CDR3 length is 15 residues. The CDR3 sequence: CASSVDGTTNTEAFF. CDR3 nucleotide sequence: TGTGCCAGCAGCGTAGATGGGACGACGAACACTGAAGCTTTCTTT.

The chain has TRBV7-9 and TRBJ1-2; D is possibly TRBD1 (6 bases). V was trimmed by 1 base and J by 14 bases, leaving 20 bases between them. This CDR3 comprises 14 residues. Per the germline V gene, CDR1 is SEHNR and CDR2 is FQNEAQ (reference sequence). The CDR3 DNA follows: TGTGCCAGCAGCTTAGAGGAGACAGGCGTCGAGTTAACCTTC. Its translation: CASSLEETGVELTF.

The chain recombines TRBV11-1 with TRBJ2-7, with D possibly matching TRBD1 (5 bases). Germline V gives CDR1 SGHAT, CDR2 FQDESV (reference sequence). The V and J ends lost 4 bases and 6 bases respectively, with 22 bases between them. The CDR3 contains 16 residues. The DNA for the CDR3 is TGTGCCAGCAGCTCCTTGAGAGGAAGGGGTCCCACCGAGCAGTACTTC. Amino acids: CASSSLRGRGPTEQYF. Using reference TRBV11-1 and TRBJ2-7 for the parts outside the CDR3, the full variable domain is EAEVAQSPRYKITEKSQAVAFWCDPISGHATLYWYRQILGQGPELLVQFQDESVVDDSQLPKDRFSAERLKGVDSTLKIQPAELGDSAMYLCASSSLRGRGPTEQYFGPGTRLTVT.

This clone is a singleton in its sample. This chain uses TRBV11-3 with TRBJ2-5; TRBD2 aligns across 9 bases. This CDR3 is 16 amino acids long. Germline assignment: CDR1 SGHNT and CDR2 YENEEA. Losses at the gene ends were 5 bases for V and 5 bases for J; bases not matched to a gene: 12. The CDR3 bases are TGTGCCAGCAGCCTCCTGACTAGCGGAGCTAGGGAGACCCAGTACTTC. Protein sequence: CASSLLTSGARETQYF. Filled out from reference TRBV11-3 and TRBJ2-5, the complete variable domain reads EAGVVQSPRYKIIEKKQPVAFWCNPISGHNTLYWYLQNLGQGPELLIRYENEEAVDDSQLPKDRFSAERLKGVDSTLKIQPAELGDSAVYLCASSLLTSGARETQYFGPGTRLLVL.

The chain links TRBV11-2 to TRBJ2-2, with a possible D match to TRBD2 (5 bases). Germline V gives CDR1 SGHAT, CDR2 FQNNGV. V was pared by 3 bases and J by 4 bases, with 6 bases between. The CDR3 runs 13 residues. Here the CDR3 DNA reads TGTGCCAGCAGCTTCGGGGTCACCGGGGAGCTGTTTTTT. This translates into CASSFGVTGELFF.

The chain has TRBV27 and TRBJ2-2; perhaps TRBD2 as D (5 bases). Germline V gene sequence: CDR1 MNHEY, CDR2 SMNVEV (reference sequence). Trimming stripped 5 bases from V and 0 bases from J, with 7 bases between. The CDR3 totals 14 residues. The CDR3 nucleotides are TGTGCCAGCAGTCGGGAATCGAACACCGGGGAGCTGTTTTTT. Translation gives CASSRESNTGELFF.

V gene TRBV27 combines with J gene TRBJ2-1, with 11 bases matching TRBD2. CDR1 MNHEY and CDR2 SMNVEV come from the germline V gene (reference sequence). The V and J ends lost 8 bases and 12 bases, in that order; junction bases with no gene match: 6. CDR3 length: 12 residues. CDR3 loop: CASQTSGKPQFF. The CDR3, as DNA: TGTGCCAGCCAGACTAGCGGGAAGCCGCAGTTCTTC.

Turning to this clone: Germline is not matched at one junction end, which may reflect a read error. The chain is built from TRBV7-7 and TRBJ2-1, with 12 bases that match TRBD2. Germline CDR1 SSHAT, CDR2 FNYEAQ (reference sequence). This CDR3 has 14 amino acids. The CDR3 loop is CASSSSGTSGRQFF. CDR3 bases: TGTGCTAGCAGCTCCTCCGGGACTAGCGGGCGGCAGTTCTTC.

The CDR3 DNA reads as TGTGCCAGCTCACCACCGAGGCTGAGCTCCTACAATGAGCAGTTCTTC. Translated, it gives CASSPPRLSSYNEQFF. V gene TRBV18 combines with J gene TRBJ2-1; D unclear. V was trimmed by 0 bases and J by 0 bases, leaving 9 bases between them. The CDR3 is 16 amino acids. Germline values: CDR1 KGHSH, CDR2 LQKENI.

The J gene is TRBJ1-5, the V gene TRBV28; unclear D gene. V was clipped by 1 base and J by 3 bases, with 7 bases between them. The CDR3 covers 14 residues. Germline CDR1 MDHEN, CDR2 SYDVKM. The CDR3 coding sequence is TGTGCCAGCAGTTTATCCCACCCCAATCAGCCCCAGCATTTT. Protein sequence: CASSLSHPNQPQHF.

The chain uses TRBV7-9 and TRBJ2-7; D is undetermined. With 3 bases removed from V and 0 bases from J, the gap between germline ends came to 9 bases. CDR3 length: 14 residues. Germline V gives CDR1 SEHNR, CDR2 FQNEAQ (reference sequence). CDR3: CASSFAPSSYEQYF. The CDR3 region has the DNA TGTGCCAGCAGCTTCGCACCGAGCTCCTACGAGCAGTACTTC.

This clone was recorded once. The rearrangement uses TRBV5-1 and TRBJ2-5; D is undetermined. This CDR3 has 12 residues. The ends were cut back, 6 bases at V and 0 bases at J, with 6 bases in the middle. The germline V gene has CDR1 SGHRS and CDR2 YFSETQ. CDR3 amino acids: CASTPDQETQYF. The CDR3 nucleotides read TGCGCCAGCACCCCTGACCAAGAGACCCAGTACTTC.

This clone appeared a single time. This chain joins TRBV28 and TRBJ2-3, with D possibly matching TRBD2 (5 bases). Trimming removed 8 bases from V and 6 bases from J, with 9 bases in between. Germline V gene sequence: CDR1 MDHEN, CDR2 SYDVKM. The CDR3 runs to 11 residues. For the CDR3, the DNA is TGTGCCAGCCTAGCCGGGGATACGCAGTATTTT. This translates into CASLAGDTQYF. Using reference TRBV28 and TRBJ2-3 for the parts outside the CDR3, the full variable domain is DVKVTQSSRYLVKRTGEKVFLECVQDMDHENMFWYRQDPGLGLRLIYFSYDVKMKEKGDIPEGYSVSREKKERFSLILESASTNQTSMYLCASLAGDTQYFGPGTRLTVL.

This clone has just a few counts. The chain carries TRBV28 and TRBJ1-4, with D hard to call. The CDR3 has 16 residues. Germline CDR1 is MDHEN and CDR2 is SYDVKM. V gave up 6 bases and J gave up 0 bases, with 14 bases separating them. The CDR3 loop is CASSPSGHATNEKLFF. CDR3 in DNA: TGTGCCAGCAGCCCGTCGGGTCATGCAACTAATGAAAAACTGTTTTTT.

The sample holds one count of this clone. CDR3 in DNA: TGTGCCAGCAGTAAGGACTACCAAGAGACCCAGTACTTC. This sequence encodes CASSKDYQETQYF. The chain couples TRBV6-4 to TRBJ2-5; TRBD2 is a possible D gene (5 bases). The CDR3 covers 13 residues. V shed 5 bases and J shed 0 bases, with 7 bases lying between them. The germline V gene encodes CDR1 MRHNA and CDR2 SNTAGT.

The rearrangement links TRBV10-3 to TRBJ1-1, with D possibly matching TRBD1 (6 bases). This CDR3 contains 14 residues. CDR1 ENHRY and CDR2 SYGVKD come from the germline V gene. V gave up 7 bases and J gave up 3 bases, with 15 bases separating them. The CDR3 sequence: CAIKGGGRDTEAFF. CDR3 DNA: TGTGCCATCAAAGGAGGGGGGCGGGACACTGAAGCTTTCTTT.

The sample holds one count of this clone. The rearrangement uses TRBV15 and TRBJ2-3, with D unresolved. The CDR3 runs to 16 residues. Germline V CDR1 and CDR2: LNHNV, YYDKDF (reference sequence). V was trimmed by 1 base and J by 4 bases, leaving 15 bases between them. The DNA of the CDR3 is TGTGCCACCAGCAGAGTACCGCAACCTAACTCAGATACGCAGTATTTT. It encodes CATSRVPQPNSDTQYF. The whole variable domain, filled in from reference TRBV15 and TRBJ2-3, reads DAMVIQNPRYQVTQFGKPVTLSCSQTLNHNVMYWYQQKSSQAPKLLFHYYDKDFNNEADTPDNFQSRRPNTSFCFLDIRSPGLGDTAMYLCATSRVPQPNSDTQYFGPGTRLTVL.

The J gene is TRBJ2-7, the V gene TRBV6-5; the match to TRBD2 covers 8 bases. After removal of 2 bases from V and 0 bases from J, the junction contained 0 bases not matched to a gene. Germline V gives CDR1 MNHEY, CDR2 SVGAGI. The CDR3 is 14 residues long. CDR3 nucleotide sequence: TGTGCCAGCAGTTACACTAGCGGCTCCTACGAGCAGTACTTC. It encodes CASSYTSGSYEQYF.

The CDR3 nucleotides are TGTGCCAGCAGTTACAGGGAGGGCACTGAAGCTTTCTTT. It codes for CASSYREGTEAFF. The chain combines TRBV6-5 with TRBJ1-1; D is ambiguous. Germline V CDR1 and CDR2: MNHEY, SVGAGI. The CDR3 sequence is 13 residues long. V lost 2 bases, J lost 4 bases, and 8 bases lay in between.